The 4 T cell receptor beta chains given below trace back to one sample, sequenced in a study of blood T cell repertoires in COVID-19. Data came from immunoSEQ multiplex PCR; TCRdb stores just in-frame clones and leaves some out. This table has 360,000 or so clones, about 88% appearing once. The specimen was PBMCs or T cells enriched from blood (not recorded which). The receptors originated from a woman aged 30 to 39 who had been exposed to COVID-19.

This clone was found once. The CDR3 nucleotides are TGCGCCAGCAGCTTGACTAGCTACGAGCAGTACTTC. It translates to CASSLTSYEQYF. J is TRBJ2-7 and V is TRBV5-1; D may be TRBD2 (5 bases). Germline assignment: CDR1 SGHRS and CDR2 YFSETQ. Between the trimmed V and J ends, which lost 1 base and 3 bases, there was a span of 5 bases. This CDR3 region has 12 residues.

The chain recombines TRBV5-1 with TRBJ2-7, with 9 bases that match TRBD1. The CDR3 is 13 residues long. Per germline, CDR1 SGHRS and CDR2 YFSETQ. Germline trimming cut 7 bases from V and 4 bases from J; bases unmatched to any gene: 6. The CDR3 loop reads CASPQQGAYEQYF. The CDR3, as DNA: TGCGCCAGCCCCCAACAGGGGGCGTACGAGCAGTACTTC.

The genes are TRBV7-2 and TRBJ1-4; tentative D call: TRBD1 (5 bases). Germline V gene sequence: CDR1 SGHTA, CDR2 FQGNSA. V lost 1 base and J lost 8, with 14 bases in between. This CDR3 comprises 15 residues. The CDR3 is CASSLGQGGGEKLFF. The CDR3 nucleotides read TGTGCCAGCAGCTTAGGGCAGGGAGGTGGGGAAAAACTGTTTTTT.

This sequence joins TRBV30 and TRBJ1-2; 7 positions agree with TRBD1. In germline, CDR1 is GTSNPN, CDR2 SVGIG (reference sequence). The CDR3 covers 15 residues. V dropped 4 bases and J dropped 5; count of bases not matched to a gene: 13. The CDR3 sequence is CAWNELVGQRYGYTF. The CDR3 nucleotides are TGTGCCTGGAACGAACTAGTGGGACAGAGGTATGGCTACACCTTC.